This section outlines one T cell receptor (beta chain) sequence together with its context. Trimming removed 11 bases from V and 7 bases from J; junction bases left unmatched: 6. From germline, CDR1 is ENHRY and CDR2 SYGVKD. The CDR3 sequence is 13 residues long. Original processing notes: Amplification of reference gene primers provided the estimated nucleated cell counts. The table came from immunoSEQ multiplex PCR; TCRdb's copy has only in-frame clones and leaves some out. That table is the source of V, J and clone size, and D and trimming were worked out from the DNA. In the table there are under 300,000 clones, 80% to 90% of which are singletons. This entry comes from a study of blood T cell repertoires in COVID-19. Study details: Specimens from acute and convalescent COVID-19 originated in the United States, Italy and Spain. T cells, B-cell-depleted T cells, or PBMCs supplied cDNA or gDNA.

The chain combines TRBV10-3 with TRBJ1-6; 9 nucleotides agree with TRBD1. This clonotype was obtained from an elderly man with acute or convalescent COVID-19. The sequencing sample was made of peripheral blood. CDR3 sequence reads: CAAQGQGNSPLHF. The CDR3 coding sequence is TGTGCCGCGCAGGGACAGGGCAATTCACCCCTCCACTTT.